A single T cell receptor beta chain is shown here with its context. This clonotype was found many times. The clone's antigen remains unknown. The record has no base qualities; no much larger clone is one base away. To prepare the library, PCR was applied. Sequencing relied on an Illumina HiSeq 4000. Preparation of bulk TCR libraries followed a previously described approach, with the TCR primers listed in Table S5. Purification of total RNA was performed with the Qiagen AllPrep DNA/RNA kit. Before analysis, reads from multiple sequencing runs of one library were combined. Concerning the study's data processing: Reads were retained only if the reads had an exact TCR constant sequence, and the retained reads were trimmed to 150 nt and grouped according to their 12-nt molecular barcodes. Reads inside each barcode group were sub-clustered using a 15% Levenshtein threshold, and a quality-weighted consensus sequence was constructed for each RNA molecule. Non-functional sequences were excluded, and lower-count sequences lying one edit away from another sequence were also excluded. Based on fitting two negative binomial distributions, any barcode sub-cluster with under 20% of the maximum read count was discarded. TCRdb reprocessing: public reads trimmed at Q25 with fastp, clones called with MiXCR, in-frame beta chains kept. Each CDR3 protein appears once, grouped with its most common genes and DNA. TCRdb, rather than the study authors, made the V and J calls. This sample is represented by about 54,000 distinct CDR3 sequences; less than 25% of them were singletons. The top ten constitute 1.9% of the sample.

This sample was taken from a study of molecular identifiers for immune sequencing clone quantification (dated by TCRdb to 2017 to 2018). At the level of the whole study: For a replicate experiment, the RNA from either approximately 20,000 or 100,000 naive CD8 T cells was divided into five aliquots, and four of those aliquots went on to sequencing. CD8 T cells were used in a methods study to benchmark molecular-identifier clustering-based TCR repertoire sequencing (MIDCIRS) and TCR RNA copy counting. The full study reports these points: Highly expanded clone sizes could be underestimated if identical TCR molecules share a barcode. Spiked-in Jurkat TCR RNA equivalent to a single cell was reported to be detectable even among 750,000 to 1,000,000 naive CD8 T cells. Modeling estimated roughly 3 recovered TCR RNA copies per cell, compared with roughly 10 by digital PCR, which implies roughly 30% capture efficiency. Without barcode sub-clustering, chimeric consensus sequences inflated TCR diversity; chimeras reached as high as 47%. Naive libraries contained spiked-in Jurkat TCR RNA (approximately 10 copies' worth), which is not part of the donor repertoire. In CMV-specific effector cells, over 97% of molecules were held by clones above 20 RNA copies, whereas under 1% of molecules were held by such clones in naive cells.

For CDR1 and CDR2, the germline V gene lists MNHEY and SVGEGT. Germline trimming amounts to 4 bases on V and 6 bases on J, with 5 as the count of junction bases outside the gene matches. The CDR3 numbers 14 residues from cysteine through phenylalanine. CDR3 DNA only is kept here, 42 bases in frame from base 1. Libraries of naive CD8 T cells were built from anywhere between about 19,000 and 1,000,000 sorted cells, with 10%, 30% or 50% of the purified RNA used. Naive CD8 T cells, defined as CD8+CD4-CCR7+CD45RA+, were FACS-sorted into RLT Plus buffer on a BD FACSAria II. To test detection sensitivity, Jurkat RNA equal to 10 or so TCR copies was added to samples of about 20,000-1,000,000 naive CD8 T cells. Enrichment of CD8 T cells was performed with RosetteSep CD8+ T Cell Enrichment Cocktail and Ficoll-Paque, after which ACK red cell lysis was carried out.

The receptor comes from a human donor in good health. Some libraries in this study had Jurkat cell RNA spiked in. The sequenced material came from naive CD8+ T cells from blood, with Jurkat cell RNA spiked in. Read against the paper, the sample's cell subset or site label means: FACS-sorted CD8+CD4-CCR7+CD45RA+ naive T cells. The chain joins TRBV6-2 or TRBV6-3 to TRBJ2-3; 9 bases in the middle match TRBD2. The CDR3 here reads CASSWTSAGDTQYF. Here is the DNA: TGTGCCAGCAGTTGGACTAGCGCCGGGGATACGCAGTATTTT.